This T cell receptor (beta chain) was obtained from a study of blood T cells in healthy people across ages. PCR was performed a second time for 7 to 11 cycles using a sample-barcoded 5' primer and a J-beta primer mix. Every sample gave at least 2.5 million paired-end reads containing CDR3. MiXCR was run by TCRdb on the 5' RACE reads, yielding one entry per CDR3 protein. The table shows about 1.4 million distinct CDR3 sequences, with 59% occurring only once. This clonotype was counted only a few times. The authors drew around 9.3 milliliters of peripheral blood from each donor. This CDR3 spans 14 amino acids. J was trimmed by 3 bases and V by 6 bases; bases with no gene match: 7. CDR1 SQVTM and CDR2 ANQGSEA come from the germline V gene.

Sequenced: blood. The chain joins TRBV29-1 to TRBJ2-3; the match to TRBD1 covers 9 bases. The receptor's source is a man between 18 and 35 years old in good health. CDR3 in DNA: TGCAGCGTCCCGACAGGGGGAGGGACAGATACGCAGTATTTT. The encoded protein is CSVPTGGGTDTQYF.